This TCR beta chain was identified in a study of regulatory T cells in long-lasting Graves disease. This clonotype was detected many times. Trimming shortened V by 4 bases and J by 6 bases, and 15 bases separated the two germline ends. CDR1 and CDR2 from the germline V gene are WNHNN and SYGVQD (reference sequence). There are 15 residues in the CDR3. The time point denotes: newly diagnosed GD, antithyroid drugs for less than 3 months. The TCR library was prepared using RNA isolated from PBMCs. It was American Thyroid Association guidelines that determined Graves' disease diagnosis. Arm-PCR of CDR3 regions with iRepertoire HTBI primers generated TCR beta libraries. TCRdb re-analysed the multiplex PCR reads in MiXCR, keeping a single row per CDR3 protein. There are roughly 520,000 distinct CDR3 sequences in the sample; approximately 12% occur only once, and over 7% lies in the top ten. This sample also belongs to another study, concerning T cells in Graves' hyperthyroidism and ophthalmopathy. This second report adds: Clonotypes that were expanded in thyroid above 0.001 mostly appeared in blood too.

The chain recombines TRBV10-1 with TRBJ2-2; no reliable D call. This receptor was identified in a young woman with Graves disease. The source was peripheral blood mononuclear cells (PBMCs), collected at new diagnosis, from a patient treated with antithyroid drugs. This CDR3 is CASSARRSPAGELFF. In DNA form, the CDR3 reads TGCGCCAGCAGTGCGCGTAGGTCTCCCGCCGGGGAGCTGTTTTTT.